These T cell receptor beta chains were read from a single sample in a study of vaccination effects on CD4 cells after COVID-19. Their recognized antigens are unknown. Assay used: immunoSEQ multiplex PCR; TCRdb lists only in-frame clones, some missing. The sample consists of 40,000 to 55,000 clones, approximately 81% of them appearing once. Source: CD4+ T cells from PBMCs cultured without peptide, taken before COVID-19 vaccination. These receptors all stem from a human donor who had a prior SARS-CoV-2 infection. CDR3s include the opening cysteine and the closing phenylalanine or tryptophan. The order of the fields is D gene, J gene, V gene, clone size, CDR3 DNA, CDR3 protein. D genes are given only for firm matches. For some rows the clone size is stated as once, few or many, or as a class when expanded; others skip it.

D: TRBD1
J: TRBJ1-2
V: TRBV28
size: -
DNA: TGTGCCAGCAGTTTGGGACAGGGGTATGGCTACACCTTC
CDR3: CASSLGQGYGYTF

D: TRBD2
J: TRBJ2-1
V: TRBV7-8
size: -
DNA: TGTGCCAGCACCCCCTGGACTAGCGGGGGGCCGGGGGAGCAGTTCTTC
CDR3: CASTPWTSGGPGEQFF

D: TRBD2
J: TRBJ2-3
V: TRBV5-4
size: -
DNA: TGTGCCAGCAGCCTGAACCTAGCGGGGACAGATACGCAGTATTTT
CDR3: CASSLNLAGTDTQYF

D: -
J: TRBJ2-1
V: TRBV3-1/TRBV3-2
size: -
DNA: TGTGCCAGCAGCCAACTACCTACCTACAATGAGCAGTTCTTC
CDR3: CASSQLPTYNEQFF

D: -
J: TRBJ1-5
V: TRBV30
size: -
DNA: TGTGCCTGGAGCACCGGGCTCACGTCCGATCAGCCCCAGCATTTT
CDR3: CAWSTGLTSDQPQHF

D: TRBD1
J: TRBJ2-3
V: TRBV18
size: -
DNA: TGTGCCAGCTCACCACCGCGGACAGGGGGAGGTGATACGCAGTATTTT
CDR3: CASSPPRTGGGDTQYF

D: -
J: TRBJ2-1
V: TRBV3-1/TRBV3-2
size: -
DNA: TGTGCCAGCAGCCTGACACCCCAAAGCTCCTACAATGAGCAGTTCTTC
CDR3: CASSLTPQSSYNEQFF

D: -
J: TRBJ1-1
V: TRBV7-9
size: once
DNA: TGTGCCAGCAGCTTAGGGGATCGTGCTTTCTTT
CDR3: CASSLGDRAFF

D: -
J: TRBJ2-1
V: TRBV5-4
size: few
DNA: TGTGCCAGCAGCCTGAAGCGGCTCTGGCCCAACAATGAGCAGTTCTTC
CDR3: CASSLKRLWPNNEQFF

D: TRBD2
J: TRBJ2-3
V: TRBV4-2
size: -
DNA: TGTGCCAGCAGCCACCCCCGTCGGCGGGAGGGAGAAGCCTCCACAGATACGCAGTATTTT
CDR3: CASSHPRRREGEASTDTQYF

D: TRBD2
J: TRBJ2-7
V: TRBV5-4
size: -
DNA: TGTGCCAGCAGCTTAGCGGGGATCACCTACGAGCAGTACTTC
CDR3: CASSLAGITYEQYF

D: TRBD1
J: TRBJ1-2
V: TRBV7-2
size: -
DNA: TGTGCCAGCAGCACCCTGGGACAGGGGGCGATTAATGGCTACACCTTC
CDR3: CASSTLGQGAINGYTF

D: TRBD1
J: TRBJ1-2
V: TRBV27
size: -
DNA: TGTGCCAGCAGTTATCGGGGCAGGGGGTCCCCCGGCTACACCTTC
CDR3: CASSYRGRGSPGYTF

D: -
J: TRBJ2-3
V: TRBV24-1
size: -
DNA: TGTGCCACCAGTGCGGAAGAGAGAGATACGCAGTATTTT
CDR3: CATSAEERDTQYF

D: -
J: TRBJ2-6
V: TRBV5-1
size: few
DNA: TGCGCCAGCAGCCTAGGGACATCAGGGGCCAACGTCCTGACTTTC
CDR3: CASSLGTSGANVLTF

D: TRBD2
J: TRBJ2-1
V: TRBV5-4
size: once
DNA: TGTGCCAGCAGCTCAAGACTAGCGGAATACAATGAGCAGTTCTTC
CDR3: CASSSRLAEYNEQFF

D: -
J: TRBJ1-5
V: TRBV7-9
size: -
DNA: TGTGCCAGCAGCTTGGGGGGGGCAGGTGTGGGCAATCAGCCCCAGCATTTT
CDR3: CASSLGGAGVGNQPQHF

D: -
J: TRBJ2-2
V: TRBV7-9
size: -
DNA: TGTGCCAGCAGCTTAAGAGGGGTCCTCACCGGGGAGCTGTTTTTT
CDR3: CASSLRGVLTGELFF

D: TRBD2
J: TRBJ2-3
V: TRBV7-2
size: -
DNA: TGTGCCAGCCGGAGCGGGGGGGCTGCGGATACGCAGTATTTT
CDR3: CASRSGGAADTQYF

D: TRBD2
J: TRBJ2-7
V: TRBV27
size: -
DNA: TGTGCCAGCAGACTAGCGGGGAGGGACGAGCAGTACTTC
CDR3: CASRLAGRDEQYF

D: TRBD2
J: TRBJ2-7
V: TRBV4-3
size: -
DNA: TGCGCCAGCAGCCGGGGCCTTCCGGTAGCGGGACTCAACTACGAGCAGTACTTC
CDR3: CASSRGLPVAGLNYEQYF

D: TRBD2
J: TRBJ2-3
V: TRBV5-1
size: -
DNA: TGCGCCACTCGGACTAGCGGGGACAGCACAGATACGCAGTATTTT
CDR3: CATRTSGDSTDTQYF

D: -
J: TRBJ1-6
V: TRBV4-2
size: -
DNA: TGTGCCAGCAGCCAAGAGGCTCGGGTGTACAATTCACCCCTCCACTTT
CDR3: CASSQEARVYNSPLHF

D: -
J: TRBJ2-7
V: TRBV5-4
size: -
DNA: TGTGCCAGCAGCGGGAAGGTTGGTTCAAGCGAGCAGTACTTC
CDR3: CASSGKVGSSEQYF

D: TRBD2
J: TRBJ2-5
V: TRBV28
size: -
DNA: TGTGCCAGCAGACCTACTAGCGGGGGCTCGGAGACCCAGTACTTC
CDR3: CASRPTSGGSETQYF

D: -
J: TRBJ1-1
V: TRBV5-4
size: -
DNA: TGTGCCAGCAGCTTGGGGGGAAGGACTGAAGCTTTCTTT
CDR3: CASSLGGRTEAFF

D: -
J: TRBJ2-7
V: TRBV2
size: -
DNA: TGTGCCAGCAGGAAGGTGGATGGCGAGCAGTACTTC
CDR3: CASRKVDGEQYF

D: -
J: TRBJ2-1
V: TRBV2
size: many
DNA: TGTGCCAGCAGTGGGTTTGGCTCCAGTAATGAGCAGTTCTTC
CDR3: CASSGFGSSNEQFF

D: -
J: TRBJ1-4
V: TRBV14
size: -
DNA: TGTGCCAGCAGCCAGAACTTTGTTGCTAATGAAAAACTGTTTTTT
CDR3: CASSQNFVANEKLFF

D: -
J: TRBJ1-3
V: TRBV7-9
size: -
DNA: TGTGCCAGCAGCTTAGTTACGGGCCGGATATATTTT
CDR3: CASSLVTGRIYF

D: TRBD2
J: TRBJ2-3
V: TRBV4-2
size: -
DNA: TGTGCCAGCAGCCAAGCCAGCGGGACTAGCACAGATACGCAGTATTTT
CDR3: CASSQASGTSTDTQYF

D: -
J: TRBJ1-1
V: TRBV7-9
size: few
DNA: TGTGCCAGCAGCTTACACGGGGACACTGAAGCTTTCTTT
CDR3: CASSLHGDTEAFF

D: -
J: TRBJ2-1
V: TRBV24-1
size: few
DNA: TGTGCCACCAGTGATTCCAGTTTTCGAAAAGAGCAGTTCTTC
CDR3: CATSDSSFRKEQFF

D: TRBD2
J: TRBJ2-1
V: TRBV5-5
size: -
DNA: TGTGCCAGCAGCCGTACGCTAGCGGGAGGGTCCTACAATGAGCAGTTCTTC
CDR3: CASSRTLAGGSYNEQFF

D: -
J: TRBJ2-2
V: TRBV12-2
size: few
DNA: TGTGCAAGTCGTTCGGGACAGAAGAACACCGGGGAGCTGTTTTTT
CDR3: CASRSGQKNTGELFF

D: -
J: TRBJ1-3
V: TRBV7-8
size: -
DNA: TGTGCCAGCAGCCAGCAAGTATCTGGAAACACCATATATTTT
CDR3: CASSQQVSGNTIYF

D: -
J: TRBJ1-2
V: TRBV6-1
size: -
DNA: TGTGCCAGCAGTGAATCCAAGTTTAACTATGGCTACACCTTC
CDR3: CASSESKFNYGYTF

D: -
J: TRBJ1-2
V: TRBV25-1
size: -
DNA: TGTGCCAGCAGTGAATATCAAGGGGGGAGGACCTATGGCTACACCTTC
CDR3: CASSEYQGGRTYGYTF

D: -
J: TRBJ1-6
V: TRBV29-1
size: few
DNA: TGCAGCGTTGGTCAGGACCAAAATTCACCCCTCCACTTT
CDR3: CSVGQDQNSPLHF

D: TRBD1
J: TRBJ1-1
V: TRBV6-2/TRBV6-3
size: -
DNA: TGTGCCAGCAGTTACGCAGGGGGGTCCTTAAACACTGAAGCTTTCTTT
CDR3: CASSYAGGSLNTEAFF

D: TRBD1
J: TRBJ2-7
V: TRBV6-2/TRBV6-3
size: -
DNA: TGTGCCAGCAGTTACTTTCCGGGACAGGGGGACCCCTACGAGCAGTACTTC
CDR3: CASSYFPGQGDPYEQYF

D: TRBD2
J: TRBJ2-3
V: TRBV4-1
size: -
DNA: TGCGCCAGCAGTCCGACTAGCGGGAGAGCAGATACGCAGTATTTT
CDR3: CASSPTSGRADTQYF

D: -
J: TRBJ1-1
V: TRBV11-2
size: -
DNA: TGTGCCAGCAGCTTTTCTGGGGACGGGGCTGAAGCTTTCTTT
CDR3: CASSFSGDGAEAFF

D: -
J: TRBJ2-1
V: TRBV7-7
size: -
DNA: TGTGCTAGCAGCCATGGACTCAGCTCCTACAATGAGCAGTTCTTC
CDR3: CASSHGLSSYNEQFF